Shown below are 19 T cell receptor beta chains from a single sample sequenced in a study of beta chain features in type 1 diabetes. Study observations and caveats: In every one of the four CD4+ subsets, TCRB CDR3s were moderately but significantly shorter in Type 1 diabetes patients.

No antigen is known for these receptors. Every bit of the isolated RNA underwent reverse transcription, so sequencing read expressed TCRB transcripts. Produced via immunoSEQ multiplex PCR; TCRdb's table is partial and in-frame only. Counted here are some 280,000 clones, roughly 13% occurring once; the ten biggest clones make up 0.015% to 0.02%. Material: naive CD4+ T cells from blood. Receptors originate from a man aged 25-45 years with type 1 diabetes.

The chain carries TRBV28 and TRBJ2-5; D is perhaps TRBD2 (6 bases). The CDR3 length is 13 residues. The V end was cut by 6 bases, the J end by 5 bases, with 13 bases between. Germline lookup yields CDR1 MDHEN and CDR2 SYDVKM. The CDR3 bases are TGTGCCAGCAGGACCGGGAGCGGGGAGACCCAGTACTTC. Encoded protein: CASRTGSGETQYF. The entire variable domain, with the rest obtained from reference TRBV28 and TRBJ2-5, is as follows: DVKVTQSSRYLVKRTGEKVFLECVQDMDHENMFWYRQDPGLGLRLIYFSYDVKMKEKGDIPEGYSVSREKKERFSLILESASTNQTSMYLCASRTGSGETQYFGPGTRLLVL.

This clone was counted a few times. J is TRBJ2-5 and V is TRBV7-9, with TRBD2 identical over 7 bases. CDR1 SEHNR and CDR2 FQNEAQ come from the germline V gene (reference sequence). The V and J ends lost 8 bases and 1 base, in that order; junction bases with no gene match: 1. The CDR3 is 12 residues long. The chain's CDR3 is CASASGQETQYF. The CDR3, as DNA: TGTGCCAGCGCTAGCGGCCAAGAGACCCAGTACTTC.

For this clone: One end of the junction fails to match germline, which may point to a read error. As DNA, the CDR3 is TGTGCTAGCAGCCGAGGGGGGACAGGAGAAGAGACCCAGTACTTC. Translated, it gives CASSRGGTGEETQYF. This chain links TRBV7-7 with TRBJ2-5; 8 nucleotides align to TRBD1. The length of the CDR3 is 15 residues. CDR1 and CDR2 from the germline V gene are SSHAT and FNYEAQ (reference sequence).

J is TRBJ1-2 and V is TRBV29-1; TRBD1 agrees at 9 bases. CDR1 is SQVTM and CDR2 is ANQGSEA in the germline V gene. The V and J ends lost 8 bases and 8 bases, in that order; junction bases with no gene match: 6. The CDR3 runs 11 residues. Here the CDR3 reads CSSWTGEGYTF. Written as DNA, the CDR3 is TGCAGCTCCTGGACAGGGGAAGGCTACACCTTC.

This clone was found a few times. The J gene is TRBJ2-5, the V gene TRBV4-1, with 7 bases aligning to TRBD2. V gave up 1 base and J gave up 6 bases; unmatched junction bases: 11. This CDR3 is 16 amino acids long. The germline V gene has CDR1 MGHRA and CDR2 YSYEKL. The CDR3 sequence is CASSQGLADPDKTQYF. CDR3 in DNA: TGCGCCAGCAGCCAAGGGCTAGCGGACCCTGATAAGACCCAGTACTTC.

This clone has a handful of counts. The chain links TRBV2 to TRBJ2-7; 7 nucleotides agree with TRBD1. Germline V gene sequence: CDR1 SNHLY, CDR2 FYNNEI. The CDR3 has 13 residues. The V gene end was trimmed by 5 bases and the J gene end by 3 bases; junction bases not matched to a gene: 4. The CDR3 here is CASSPDRYYEQYF. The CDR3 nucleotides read TGTGCCAGCAGTCCGGACAGGTACTACGAGCAGTACTTC.

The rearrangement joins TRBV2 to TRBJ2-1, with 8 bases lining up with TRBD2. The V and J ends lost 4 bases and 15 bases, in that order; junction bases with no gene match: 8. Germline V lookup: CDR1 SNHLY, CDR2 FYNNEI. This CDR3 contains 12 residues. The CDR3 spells CASSGSSGSGFF. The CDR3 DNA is TGTGCCAGCAGTGGGTCCAGCGGGAGTGGGTTCTTC.

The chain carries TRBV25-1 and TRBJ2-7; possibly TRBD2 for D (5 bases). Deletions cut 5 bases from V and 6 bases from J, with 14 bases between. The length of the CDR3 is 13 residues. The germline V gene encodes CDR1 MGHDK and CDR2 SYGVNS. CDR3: CASSHEGVSEQYF. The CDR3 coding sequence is TGTGCCAGCAGTCATGAGGGTGTCAGCGAGCAGTACTTC.

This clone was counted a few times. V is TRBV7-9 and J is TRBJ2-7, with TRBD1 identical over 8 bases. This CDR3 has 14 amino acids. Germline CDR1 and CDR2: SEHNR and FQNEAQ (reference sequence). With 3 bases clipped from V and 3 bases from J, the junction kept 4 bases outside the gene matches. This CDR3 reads CASSFTGQGYEQYF. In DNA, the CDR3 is TGTGCCAGCAGCTTTACAGGACAGGGCTACGAGCAGTACTTC.

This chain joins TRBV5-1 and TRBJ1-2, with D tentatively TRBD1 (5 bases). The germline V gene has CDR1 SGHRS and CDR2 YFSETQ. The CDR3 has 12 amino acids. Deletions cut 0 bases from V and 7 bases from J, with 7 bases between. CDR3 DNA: TGCGCCAGCAGCTTGGCAGGGTTTGGCTACACCTTC. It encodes CASSLAGFGYTF.

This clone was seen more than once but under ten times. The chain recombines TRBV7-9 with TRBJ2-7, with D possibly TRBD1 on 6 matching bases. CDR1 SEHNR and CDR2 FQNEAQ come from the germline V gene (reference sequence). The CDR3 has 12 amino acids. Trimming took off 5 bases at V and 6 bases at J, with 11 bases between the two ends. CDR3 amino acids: CASSTDSREQYF. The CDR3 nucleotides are TGTGCCAGCAGCACGGACAGTCGCGAGCAGTACTTC. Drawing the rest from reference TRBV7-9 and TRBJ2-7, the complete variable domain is DTGVSQNPRHKITKRGQNVTFRCDPISEHNRLYWYRQTLGQGPEFLTYFQNEAQLEKSRLLSDRFSAERPKGSFSTLEIQRTEQGDSAMYLCASSTDSREQYFGPGTRLTVT.

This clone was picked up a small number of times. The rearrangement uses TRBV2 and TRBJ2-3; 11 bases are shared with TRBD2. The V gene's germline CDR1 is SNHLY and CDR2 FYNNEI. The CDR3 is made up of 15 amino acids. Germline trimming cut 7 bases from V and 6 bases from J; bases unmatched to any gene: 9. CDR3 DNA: TGTGCCAGCAAGTTGATAGCGGGAGGGGCCGATACGCAGTATTTT. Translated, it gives CASKLIAGGADTQYF. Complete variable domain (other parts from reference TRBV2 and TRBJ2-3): EPEVTQTPSHQVTQMGQEVILRCVPISNHLYFYWYRQILGQKVEFLVSFYNNEISEKSEIFDDQFSVERPDGSNFTLKIRSTKLEDSAMYFCASKLIAGGADTQYFGPGTRLTVL.

CDR3 residues: CASSLLPRDMKTQYF. CDR3 nucleotides: TGTGCCAGCAGCTTACTCCCGCGGGATATGAAGACCCAGTACTTC. V and J are TRBV7-8 and TRBJ2-5; TRBD2 is a possible D gene (6 bases). The CDR3 has 15 residues. The V gene lost 2 bases and the J gene lost 6 bases, with 16 bases spanning the gap. Germline lookup yields CDR1 SGHVS and CDR2 FQNEAQ.

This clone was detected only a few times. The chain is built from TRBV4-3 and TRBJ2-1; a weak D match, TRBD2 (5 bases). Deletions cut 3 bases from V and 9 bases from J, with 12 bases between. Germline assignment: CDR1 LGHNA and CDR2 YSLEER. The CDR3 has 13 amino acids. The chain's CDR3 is CASSQETAGEQFF. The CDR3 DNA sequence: TGCGCCAGCAGCCAGGAGACGGCGGGTGAGCAGTTCTTC.

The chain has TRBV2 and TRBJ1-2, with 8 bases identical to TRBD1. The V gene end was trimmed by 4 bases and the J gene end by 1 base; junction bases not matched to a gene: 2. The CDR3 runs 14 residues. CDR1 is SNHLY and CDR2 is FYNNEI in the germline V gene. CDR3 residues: CASSGQGINYGYTF. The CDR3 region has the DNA TGTGCCAGCAGTGGACAGGGGATTAACTATGGCTACACCTTC.

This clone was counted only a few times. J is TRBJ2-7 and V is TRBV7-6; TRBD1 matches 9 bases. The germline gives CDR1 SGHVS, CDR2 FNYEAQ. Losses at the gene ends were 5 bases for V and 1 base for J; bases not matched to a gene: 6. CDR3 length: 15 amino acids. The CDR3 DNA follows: TGTGCCAGCAGCGGTAGAGGGACAGGGTCCTACGAGCAGTACTTC. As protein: CASSGRGTGSYEQYF.

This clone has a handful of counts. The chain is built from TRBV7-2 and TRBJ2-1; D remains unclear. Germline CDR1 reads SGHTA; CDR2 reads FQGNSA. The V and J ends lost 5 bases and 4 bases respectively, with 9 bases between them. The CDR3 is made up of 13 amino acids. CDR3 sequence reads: CASSRRDYNEQFF. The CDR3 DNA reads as TGTGCCAGCAGCCGCCGAGATTACAATGAGCAGTTCTTC.

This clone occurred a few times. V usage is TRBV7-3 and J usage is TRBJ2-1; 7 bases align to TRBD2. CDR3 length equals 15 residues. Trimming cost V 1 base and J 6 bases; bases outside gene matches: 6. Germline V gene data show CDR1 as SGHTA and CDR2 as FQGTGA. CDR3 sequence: CASSLIAAGANEQFF. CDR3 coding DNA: TGTGCCAGCAGCTTAATTGCGGCGGGAGCCAATGAGCAGTTCTTC.

CDR3 sequence: CASSPTGSSYEQYF. CDR3 DNA sequence: TGTGCCAGCTCACCGACAGGGAGCTCCTACGAGCAGTACTTC. This rearrangement joins TRBV18 to TRBJ2-7; 7 nucleotides agree with TRBD1. The CDR3 consists of 14 residues. The V segment lost 3 bases and the J segment 0 bases; nucleotides outside the gene matches: 2. Germline CDR1 KGHSH, CDR2 LQKENI. Supplemented by reference TRBV18 and TRBJ2-7, the full variable domain reads NAGVMQNPRHLVRRRGQEARLRCSPMKGHSHVYWYRQLPEEGLKFMVYLQKENIIDESGMPKERFSAEFPKEGPSILRIQQVVRGDSAAYFCASSPTGSSYEQYFGPGTRLTVT.